This T cell receptor (beta chain) was observed in a study of T-cell memory formation after mild COVID-19. Study-level findings and limits: Contracting CD4+ clones lay largely in CM and EM, with CD8+ ones residing in EMRA.

TCRdb itself ran the 5' RACE reads through MiXCR, one entry per CDR3 protein. The sample shows roughly 190,000 distinct CDR3 sequences, about a sixth of them seen only once. V lost 0 bases and J 6 bases, leaving 6 bases between the germline ends. The germline V gene has CDR1 LNHNV and CDR2 YYDKDF (reference sequence). The CDR3 is 14 residues long. As to this clonotype: What it binds is unknown.

The sequenced sample consisted of PBMCs or a T cell subset sorted from them (not recorded which). The receptor was derived from an adult woman who had mild COVID-19 (a few samples of this study predate the infection). Cell type and time point are not known. The V and J genes are TRBV15 and TRBJ1-6, with D unresolved. CDR3 DNA sequence: TGTGCCACCAGCAGAGATTCAGTTAATTCACCCCTCCACTTT. The encoded protein is CATSRDSVNSPLHF.